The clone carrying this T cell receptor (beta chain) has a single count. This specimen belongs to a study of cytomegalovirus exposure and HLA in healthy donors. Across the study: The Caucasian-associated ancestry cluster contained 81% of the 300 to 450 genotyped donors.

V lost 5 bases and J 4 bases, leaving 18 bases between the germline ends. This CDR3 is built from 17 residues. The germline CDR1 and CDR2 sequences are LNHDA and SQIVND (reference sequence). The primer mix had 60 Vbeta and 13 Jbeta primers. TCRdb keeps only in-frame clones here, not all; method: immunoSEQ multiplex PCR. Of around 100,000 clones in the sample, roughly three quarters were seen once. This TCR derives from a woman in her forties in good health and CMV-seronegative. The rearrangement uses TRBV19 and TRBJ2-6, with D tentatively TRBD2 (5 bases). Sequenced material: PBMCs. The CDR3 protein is CASSPSPVGVGANVLTF. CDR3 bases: TGTGCCAGTAGTCCCAGCCCAGTCGGGGTCGGGGCCAACGTCCTGACTTTC.